One T cell receptor (beta chain) is described in this entry. The antigen is unknown. Per the germline V gene, CDR1 is MNHEY and CDR2 is SVGAGI. V dropped 3 bases and J dropped 4; count of bases not matched to a gene: 8. The CDR3 sequence is 15 residues long. This record comes from a study of T cells in Graves' hyperthyroidism and ophthalmopathy. On the study more broadly: Before any treatment, at initial diagnosis, peripheral blood was collected. Study-wide points: In blood, most of the thyroid clonotypes expanded above 0.001 were also present.

TCR beta CDR3 region amplification was performed from RNA transcripts. TCR CDR3 regions were first amplified by RT-PCR with HTBI primers. Each CDR3 protein is one row after TCRdb ran MiXCR on the multiplex PCR reads. The sample yields fewer than 700,000 distinct CDR3 sequences, under 20% seen once. A Clinical Activity Score of at least 3, a NOSPECS grade of at least 4 and a duration under 3 months were recorded in the ophthalmopathy patients. The sequenced sample consisted of blood. The gene calls are TRBV6-5 and TRBJ2-7; 8 positions agree with TRBD1. The sequence was collected from a woman under 30 with Graves' ophthalmopathy. CDR3 nucleotides: TGTGCCAGCAGTTATGTTCAGGGGGCAGGTTACGAGCAGTACTTC. It encodes CASSYVQGAGYEQYF.